The 27 T cell receptor beta chains below come from one sample, sequenced in a study of blood T cells in healthy people across ages. Primed by a sample-barcoded 5' primer and a J-beta primer mix, a second PCR proceeded for roughly 7 to 12 cycles. Each CDR3 protein is one row after TCRdb ran MiXCR on the 5' RACE reads. The table includes 1.2 million to 1.5 million distinct CDR3 sequences, roughly 40% detected once. Sample: blood. The receptors originated from a woman under 30 in good health.

V gene TRBV12-3 or TRBV12-4 combines with J gene TRBJ2-5; TRBD1 aligns across 7 bases. V dropped 2 bases and J dropped 4; count of bases not matched to a gene: 7. This CDR3 spans 15 amino acids. The CDR3 sequence: CASSLIQGVRETQYF. In nucleotides, the CDR3 is TGTGCCAGCAGTTTAATTCAGGGGGTAAGAGAGACCCAGTACTTC.

The chain couples TRBV7-9 to TRBJ2-5; D remains unclear. The CDR3 has 14 amino acids. V was shortened by 2 bases and J by 5 bases, with 12 bases between the two germline ends. Germline CDR1 is SEHNR and CDR2 is FQNEAQ (reference sequence). The CDR3 region is CASSLIPLGETQYF. CDR3 nucleotide sequence: TGTGCCAGCAGCTTAATACCCCTGGGGGAGACCCAGTACTTC.

The V and J genes are TRBV20-1 and TRBJ2-5; D uncertain. Germline CDR1 reads DFQATT; CDR2 reads SNEGSKA (reference sequence). Trimming pared 0 bases from V and 2 bases from J, leaving 7 bases between. The length of the CDR3 is 13 residues. The DNA for the CDR3 is TGCAGTGCTAGAGATGGGGTACAAGAGACCCAGTACTTC. Translating it yields CSARDGVQETQYF.

This chain connects TRBV12-5 to TRBJ2-5; TRBD2 matches 7 bases. The CDR3 runs 13 residues. The germline V gene has CDR1 LGHNT and CDR2 FRNRAP. Unmatched junction bases numbered 8, after V lost 11 bases and J lost 2 bases. CDR3 nucleotides: TGTGCTGCGGGGGTAGCGGATCAAGAGACCCAGTACTTC. Protein sequence: CAAGVADQETQYF.

The gene calls are TRBV9 and TRBJ1-2; D is ambiguous. Germline CDR1 SGDLS, CDR2 YYNGEE. The CDR3 loop spans 13 amino acids. V was shortened by 4 bases and J by 8 bases, with 15 bases between the two germline ends. CDR3 amino acids: CASSQSVVYGYTF. The DNA of the CDR3 is TGTGCCAGCAGCCAGAGTGTTGTCTACGGCTACACCTTC.

V usage is TRBV10-3 and J usage is TRBJ2-5, with D possibly matching TRBD2 (5 bases). The J call could be wrong; TRBJ2-7 is a better fit for the DNA end. The germline V gene encodes CDR1 ENHRY and CDR2 SYGVKD. The CDR3 is 15 residues long. CDR3 sequence (DNA): TGTGCCATCAGTGAATACCGGGATTTGGGCGCCGAGCAGTACTTC. As protein: CAISEYRDLGAEQYF.

DNA of the CDR3: TGTGCCAGCAGCCGTGGGGTAACTAATGAAAAACTGTTTTTT. It encodes CASSRGVTNEKLFF. The chain combines TRBV3-1 with TRBJ1-4; D ambiguous. Trimming removed 4 bases at V and 1 base at J, with 7 bases between. Germline V gives CDR1 LGHDT, CDR2 YNNKEL (reference sequence). The CDR3 spans 14 residues.

This clonotype was seen a few times. The chain employs TRBV2 and TRBJ2-3; 8 positions agree with TRBD2. CDR1 and CDR2 (germline): SNHLY, FYNNEI. J was trimmed by 2 bases and V by 7 bases; bases with no gene match: 8. This CDR3 comprises 15 residues. The CDR3 nucleotides read TGTGCCAGCACCCCGGGACTAGACTACACAGATACGCAGTATTTT. Protein sequence: CASTPGLDYTDTQYF.

The chain carries TRBV12-3 or TRBV12-4 and TRBJ2-7; 9 nucleotides line up with TRBD1. V was clipped by 5 bases and J by 4 bases; unmatched bases: 9. The CDR3 totals 15 residues. CDR3 nucleotide sequence: TGTGCCAGCAGTCCACAGGGGGCAAAAAGATACGAGCAGTACTTC. Its translation is CASSPQGAKRYEQYF.

This clonotype was seen a few times. The CDR3 loop is CSAPAQHVATNEKLFF. The CDR3 DNA is TGCAGTGCTCCCGCCCAGCACGTAGCAACTAATGAAAAACTGTTTTTT. The J gene is TRBJ1-4, the V gene TRBV20-1; D is unclear. V lost 5 bases, J lost 0 bases, and 16 bases lay in between. CDR3 length: 16 residues. Germline CDR1 and CDR2: DFQATT and SNEGSKA (reference sequence).

The chain links TRBV5-1 to TRBJ2-2, with D possibly being TRBD2 (5 bases). The germline V gene encodes CDR1 SGHRS and CDR2 YFSETQ. The CDR3 loop spans 13 amino acids. Trimming pared 4 bases from V and 6 bases from J, leaving 10 bases between. Here the CDR3 DNA reads TGCGCCAGCAGCCCGGGATCTCCCGGGGAGCTGTTTTTT. It translates to CASSPGSPGELFF.

Ten or more counts support this clonotype. The chain uses TRBV20-1 and TRBJ2-3, with D tentatively TRBD1 (7 bases). Germline-derived CDR1 and CDR2 are DFQATT and SNEGSKA (reference sequence). V was clipped by 0 bases and J by 1 base, with 17 bases between them. This CDR3 region has 17 residues. The CDR3 DNA is TGCAGTGCTAGAGATGCCAGGGGGGAAGAAGGCACAGATACGCAGTATTTT. Translating gives CSARDARGEEGTDTQYF.

This clonotype was recorded once. The rearrangement links TRBV20-1 to TRBJ2-7; TRBD1 might be the D (6 bases). This CDR3 is 12 amino acids long. CDR1 DFQATT and CDR2 SNEGSKA come from the germline V gene (reference sequence). V was clipped by 2 bases and J by 4 bases, with 9 bases between them. This chain's CDR3 is CSARFGQYEQYF. The CDR3 DNA reads TGCAGTGCTAGATTTGGACAGTACGAGCAGTACTTC.

This chain connects TRBV20-1 to TRBJ2-7; 7 bases map to TRBD1. V shed 5 bases and J 6 bases; nucleotides not matched to a gene: 10. CDR3 size: 13 residues. CDR1 is DFQATT and CDR2 is SNEGSKA in the germline V gene (reference sequence). The CDR3 DNA is TGCAGTGCTCCCACAGGGGCCTGGGGCGAGCAGTACTTC. It encodes CSAPTGAWGEQYF.

Only a few counts were recorded for this clonotype. The chain uses TRBV20-1 and TRBJ1-2; D remains unclear. This CDR3 region has 11 residues. The V end was cut by 5 bases, the J end by 5 bases, with 9 bases between. CDR1 is DFQATT and CDR2 is SNEGSKA in the germline V gene (reference sequence). CDR3: CSAPIRYGYTF. The CDR3 nucleotides are TGCAGTGCTCCCATCCGGTATGGCTACACCTTC.

The chain combines TRBV5-5 with TRBJ2-7; D unresolved. The CDR3 totals 12 residues. Between the trimmed V and J ends, which lost 6 bases and 1 base, there was a span of 8 bases. CDR1 and CDR2 (germline): SGHKS, YYEKEE (reference sequence). CDR3 nucleotide sequence: TGTGCCAGCACCCTCCCTTCCTACGAGCAGTACTTC. Translating it yields CASTLPSYEQYF.

In its sample, this clonotype was seen a few times. V is TRBV29-1 and J is TRBJ2-2, with D uncertain. The CDR3 covers 11 residues. Deletions cut 4 bases from V and 3 bases from J, with 3 bases between. CDR1 and CDR2 from the germline V gene are SQVTM and ANQGSEA. CDR3 in amino acids: CSVGHTGELFF. The DNA of the CDR3 is TGCAGCGTTGGCCACACCGGGGAGCTGTTTTTT.

The chain joins TRBV3-1 to TRBJ2-6, with D possibly matching TRBD2 (5 bases). Germline CDR1 reads LGHDT; CDR2 reads YNNKEL (reference sequence). The CDR3 sequence is 16 residues long. V lost 0 bases and J lost 2, with 8 bases in between. The CDR3 sequence: CASSQDPSPGANVLTF. CDR3 bases: TGTGCCAGCAGCCAAGACCCTAGCCCTGGGGCCAACGTCCTGACTTTC.

Of note for this clonotype: One end of the junction varies from germline; a read error may be responsible. The chain recombines TRBV7-8 with TRBJ1-1; D uncertain. The CDR3 extends over 14 amino acids. Looked up from germline, CDR1 is SGHVS and CDR2 is FQNEAQ. The CDR3 spells CASSLDVVGTEAFF. Written as DNA, the CDR3 is TGTGCCAGCAGTTTAGATGTGGTCGGCACTGAAGCTTTCTTT.

This clonotype was seen more than once but under ten times. The chain recombines TRBV9 with TRBJ2-1, with 8 nucleotides matching TRBD2. V was pared by 0 bases and J by 4 bases, with 6 bases of the junction left unmatched. CDR1 is SGDLS, CDR2 YYNGEE, per germline. There are 16 residues in the CDR3. CDR3 loop: CASSVGPAGAYNEQFF. The CDR3 DNA reads TGTGCCAGCAGCGTAGGTCCAGCGGGGGCTTACAATGAGCAGTTCTTC.

J is TRBJ2-7 and V is TRBV11-2; TRBD1 matches at 8 bases. Matching the DNA end better, TRBJ2-4 makes the J call doubtful. Germline lookup yields CDR1 SGHAT and CDR2 FQNNGV. The CDR3 is made up of 15 amino acids. CDR3 loop: CASRSKGQVKNIQYF. CDR3 nucleotides: TGTGCCAGCAGGTCAAAGGGACAGGTCAAAAACATTCAGTACTTC.

The V gene is TRBV2, the J gene TRBJ2-7, with 10 nucleotides matching TRBD1. Germline-derived CDR1 and CDR2 are SNHLY and FYNNEI. The J segment lost 7 bases and the V segment lost 8 bases, leaving 8 bases of the junction unmatched. This CDR3 is built from 13 residues. Here the CDR3 reads CASQTGGYYEQYF. The CDR3 DNA is TGTGCCAGCCAGACAGGGGGCTATTATGAGCAGTACTTC. The variable domain in full, with the rest retrieved from reference TRBV2 and TRBJ2-7, is EPEVTQTPSHQVTQMGQEVILRCVPISNHLYFYWYRQILGQKVEFLVSFYNNEISEKSEIFDDQFSVERPDGSNFTLKIRSTKLEDSAMYFCASQTGGYYEQYFGPGTRLTVT.

This clonotype was observed many times. With a much larger clone just one base away, this may be a read error. V gene TRBV5-1 combines with J gene TRBJ2-1, with TRBD1 as a possible D gene (5 bases). This CDR3 has 13 residues. V was trimmed by 3 bases and J by 9 bases, leaving 13 bases between them. Germline V CDR1 and CDR2: SGHRS, YFSETQ. CDR3 loop: CASSWLREVEQFF. The CDR3 DNA is TGCGCCAGCAGCTGGCTCAGGGAAGTTGAGCAGTTCTTC.

This clonotype came up a few times. The rearrangement uses TRBV9 and TRBJ2-5; tentatively, D is TRBD2 (6 bases). Germline V CDR1 and CDR2: SGDLS, YYNGEE. V dropped 0 bases and J dropped 3 bases, with 27 bases sitting between them. This CDR3 is 20 amino acids long. The CDR3 here is CASSVERVPPEGGFEETQYF. The DNA for the CDR3 is TGTGCCAGCAGCGTAGAGCGGGTTCCTCCGGAGGGAGGCTTTGAAGAGACCCAGTACTTC. Looking up the rest from reference TRBV9 and TRBJ2-5 gives the full variable domain: DSGVTQTPKHLITATGQRVTLRCSPRSGDLSVYWYQQSLDQGLQFLIQYYNGEERAKGNILERFSAQQFPDLHSELNLSSLELGDSALYFCASSVERVPPEGGFEETQYFGPGTRLLVL.

The V gene is TRBV29-1, the J gene TRBJ2-1; 8 positions agree with TRBD2. This CDR3 region has 13 residues. Germline V gene lookup returns CDR1 SQVTM and CDR2 ANQGSEA. V trimming: 4 bases; J trimming: 7 bases; junction bases outside the gene matches: 6. The CDR3 loop reads CSVVLGGGNEQFF. CDR3 DNA: TGCAGCGTTGTCCTCGGGGGGGGTAATGAGCAGTTCTTC.

The table lists this clonotype with a few counts. The rearrangement links TRBV12-3 or TRBV12-4 to TRBJ1-2; 10 bases line up with TRBD1. This CDR3 comprises 13 residues. V lost 11 bases, J lost 5 bases, and 8 bases stayed unmatched. The CDR3 nucleotides read TGTGCCGCAACCGGGACAGGGGTTTATGGCTACACCTTC. Translated: CAATGTGVYGYTF.

The rearrangement links TRBV7-2 to TRBJ2-7; D perhaps matches TRBD2 (5 bases). This CDR3 is built from 15 residues. In germline, CDR1 is SGHTA, CDR2 FQGNSA. V was pared by 1 base and J by 0 bases, with 10 bases between. The CDR3 region has the DNA TGTGCCAGCAGCTTAGGTGTAGCGAGCTCCTACGAGCAGTACTTC. It specifies CASSLGVASSYEQYF.